This T cell receptor beta chain is from a study of beta chain features in type 1 diabetes. To note about this clone: Its antigen is unidentified.

Sequenced material consisted of expressed TCRB transcripts (all of the isolated RNA was reverse transcribed). Repertoires were generated with immunoSEQ multiplex PCR, while TCRdb's copy carries only in-frame clones and drops some. The table includes about 360,000 clones, about 12% detected once. General observations from the study: For type 1 diabetes patients, VDJ junctions showed fewer insertions and more deletions.

There are 16 residues in the CDR3. Germline assignment: CDR1 SEHNR and CDR2 FQNEAQ (reference sequence). V was clipped by 0 bases and J by 1 base, with 9 bases between them. The chain employs TRBV7-9 and TRBJ2-2; the D gene is possibly TRBD2 (6 bases). The clonotype was recovered from a man aged 18 to 30 in good health. The specimen was naive CD4+ T cells from blood. CDR3: CASSLASGVNTGELFF. The CDR3 region has the DNA TGTGCCAGCAGCTTAGCTTCGGGGGTGAACACCGGGGAGCTGTTTTTT.